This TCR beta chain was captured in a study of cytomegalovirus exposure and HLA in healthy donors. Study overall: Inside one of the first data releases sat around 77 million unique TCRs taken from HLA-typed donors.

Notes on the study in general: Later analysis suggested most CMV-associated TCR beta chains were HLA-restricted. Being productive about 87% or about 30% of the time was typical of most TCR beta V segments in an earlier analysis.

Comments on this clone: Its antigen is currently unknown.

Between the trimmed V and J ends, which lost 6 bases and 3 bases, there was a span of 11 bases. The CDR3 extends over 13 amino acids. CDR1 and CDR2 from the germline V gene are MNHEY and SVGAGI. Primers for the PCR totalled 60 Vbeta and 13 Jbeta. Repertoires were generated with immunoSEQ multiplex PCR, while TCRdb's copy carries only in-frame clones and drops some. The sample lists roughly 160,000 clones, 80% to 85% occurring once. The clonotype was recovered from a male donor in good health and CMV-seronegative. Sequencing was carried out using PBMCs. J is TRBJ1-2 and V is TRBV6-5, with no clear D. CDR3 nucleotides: TGTGCCAGCAGCCTTCTGGGAGACTATGGCTACACCTTC. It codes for CASSLLGDYGYTF.